This passage covers 25 T cell receptor beta chains from one sample sequenced in a study of cytomegalovirus exposure and HLA in healthy donors. The PCR had 60 Vbeta and 13 Jbeta primers. Sequenced by immunoSEQ multiplex PCR; TCRdb stores in-frame clones only, minus some. The top ten hold approximately 1.6% of the sample, which has about 140,000 clones, about 75% seen once. Material: PBMCs. These receptors were obtained from a woman younger than 45 in good health and CMV-seronegative.

V and J are TRBV6-6 and TRBJ1-5; D perhaps matches TRBD1 (5 bases). The CDR3 has 15 residues. In germline, CDR1 is MNHNY, CDR2 SVGAGI (reference sequence). Between the trimmed V and J ends, which lost 6 bases and 9 bases, there was a span of 21 bases. DNA for the CDR3: TGTGCCAGCAGCCCGGGACTAGCGGGCTTATCGCCCCAGCATTTT. This codes for CASSPGLAGLSPQHF.

The chain joins TRBV28 to TRBJ2-4, with D unresolved. The germline V gene encodes CDR1 MDHEN and CDR2 SYDVKM. Trimming cost V 4 bases and J 1 base, with 14 bases left between them. This CDR3 has 16 amino acids. CDR3 DNA: TGTGCCAGCAGTTCACTCGGAGCAAAGGCCAAAAACATTCAGTACTTC. This sequence encodes CASSSLGAKAKNIQYF.

This rearrangement joins TRBV18 to TRBJ1-3; weak D call: TRBD1 (5 bases). The CDR3 contains 16 residues. The germline V gene encodes CDR1 KGHSH and CDR2 LQKENI. With 3 bases removed from V and 5 bases from J, the gap between germline ends came to 17 bases. The CDR3 nucleotides are TGTGCCAGCTCACCCTACCGGCGGGGGGAGAGAAACACCATATATTTT. This translates into CASSPYRRGERNTIYF.

Only one count was recorded for this clone. The chain combines TRBV6-1 with TRBJ2-3; 7 bases are a match to TRBD1. CDR3 length equals 18 residues. Germline V lookup: CDR1 MNHNS, CDR2 SASEGT. Trimming cost V 0 bases and J 4 bases; bases outside gene matches: 13. As DNA, the CDR3 is TGTGCCAGCAGTGAAGCGGATGGCCGGACAGGACGCGCAGATACGCAGTATTTT. Protein product: CASSEADGRTGRADTQYF.

This clone was detected only once. The chain recombines TRBV9 with TRBJ2-1, with 8 bases matching TRBD2. Looked up from germline, CDR1 is SGDLS and CDR2 is YYNGEE. J gave up 4 bases and V 4 bases, and 7 bases lay outside the gene matches. The CDR3 has 15 residues. CDR3 sequence reads: CASSHSSGNYNEQFF. Written as DNA, the CDR3 is TGTGCCAGCAGCCACAGTAGCGGGAATTACAATGAGCAGTTCTTC.

For the CDR3, the DNA is TGCAGCGTTGGGGCCGGGACAGGATTGAACACTGAAGCTTTCTTT. Protein sequence: CSVGAGTGLNTEAFF. This chain uses TRBV29-1 with TRBJ1-1; 8 nucleotides align to TRBD1. The CDR3 length is 15 residues. J was trimmed by 0 bases and V by 4 bases; bases with no gene match: 7. CDR1 and CDR2 from the germline V gene are SQVTM and ANQGSEA.

The genes are TRBV5-1 and TRBJ1-2, with D tentatively TRBD1 (6 bases). CDR1 is SGHRS, CDR2 YFSETQ, per germline. Trimming stripped 4 bases from V and 5 bases from J, with 18 bases between. This CDR3 has 15 amino acids. The CDR3 is CASSDSGQLLYGYTF. In DNA, the CDR3 is TGCGCCAGCAGCGACTCCGGACAGCTATTATATGGCTACACCTTC.

The rearrangement uses TRBV10-3 and TRBJ1-4; tentatively, D is TRBD1 (5 bases). Germline-derived CDR1 and CDR2 are ENHRY and SYGVKD. The V end lost 6 bases, the J end lost 8 bases, and 13 bases lay between the germline ends. CDR3 length equals 13 residues. The CDR3 DNA sequence: TGTGCCATCAGCCAAGGGGTAGGAGAAAAACTGTTTTTT. It encodes CAISQGVGEKLFF.

The CDR3: CASSQSLTGTYEQYV. Written as DNA, the CDR3 is TGCGCCAGCAGCCAAAGTTTGACAGGGACCTACGAGCAGTACGTC. The chain carries TRBV4-1 and TRBJ2-7; 7 nucleotides match TRBD1. This CDR3 spans 15 amino acids. From germline, CDR1 is MGHRA and CDR2 YSYEKL. The V and J ends lost 2 bases and 2 bases, in that order; junction bases with no gene match: 6.

V usage is TRBV9 and J usage is TRBJ2-2; maybe TRBD1 (6 bases). This CDR3 spans 17 amino acids. Looked up from germline, CDR1 is SGDLS and CDR2 is YYNGEE. V gave up 0 bases and J gave up 3 bases, with 15 bases separating them. CDR3 sequence reads: CASSVAEQGLYTGELFF. The CDR3 bases are TGTGCCAGCAGCGTAGCTGAGCAGGGGTTGTACACCGGGGAGCTGTTTTTT.

This clone was seen a few times. This chain joins TRBV27 and TRBJ2-7; the D gene is possibly TRBD2 (6 bases). There are 14 residues in the CDR3. The germline CDR1 and CDR2 sequences are MNHEY and SMNVEV (reference sequence). V was trimmed by 6 bases and J by 0 bases, leaving 12 bases between them. The chain's CDR3 is CASRSGLSSYEQYF. CDR3 nucleotides: TGTGCCAGCAGATCGGGACTTAGCTCCTACGAGCAGTACTTC.

This clone has more than one count but fewer than ten. The CDR3 spells CASSVTSGSPLREQYF. DNA of the CDR3: TGTGCCAGCAGTGTTACTAGCGGGAGCCCCCTCCGCGAGCAGTACTTC. This chain connects TRBV28 to TRBJ2-7; 11 bases align to TRBD2. Trimming took 5 bases from V and 6 from J; bases not matched to a gene: 12. CDR1 is MDHEN, CDR2 SYDVKM, per germline. This CDR3 is built from 16 residues.

The rearrangement uses TRBV28 and TRBJ2-2; 9 bases line up with TRBD1. Trimming cost V 8 bases and J 2 bases; bases outside gene matches: 6. The CDR3 contains 15 residues. CDR1 is MDHEN and CDR2 is SYDVKM in the germline V gene. CDR3 DNA: TGTGCCAGCGGGACAGGGATACACAACACCGGGGAGCTGTTTTTT. Its translation: CASGTGIHNTGELFF.

This chain uses TRBV28 with TRBJ2-2, with 10 bases lining up with TRBD1. From germline, CDR1 is MDHEN and CDR2 SYDVKM. With V trimmed by 7 bases and J by 4 bases, 9 bases remained unmatched. The CDR3 length is 16 residues. The CDR3 sequence: CASTPTGTGATGELFF. CDR3 DNA: TGTGCCAGCACTCCGACCGGGACAGGGGCCACCGGGGAGCTGTTTTTT.

The V gene is TRBV5-6, the J gene TRBJ2-7; 8 nucleotides agree with TRBD2. V lost 4 bases to trimming and J lost 5 bases; unmatched junction nucleotides: 5. The CDR3 is 13 amino acids. The germline CDR1 and CDR2 sequences are SGHDT and YYEEEE. The CDR3 here is CASSQRERDEQYV. Here the CDR3 DNA reads TGTGCCAGCAGCCAGCGGGAGCGGGACGAGCAGTACGTC.

This clone is a singleton in its sample. J is TRBJ2-2 and V is TRBV19, with D maybe TRBD2 (6 bases). The CDR3 totals 15 residues. CDR1 and CDR2 (germline): LNHDA, SQIVND (reference sequence). V gave up 4 bases and J gave up 7 bases, with 16 bases separating them. The CDR3 loop is CASSTGASGGGELFF. The CDR3 DNA reads TGTGCCAGTAGTACGGGAGCGAGCGGTGGCGGGGAGCTGTTTTTT.

In this sample, this clone turned up a few times. This chain uses TRBV7-2 with TRBJ1-1, with D tentatively TRBD1 (5 bases). Per germline, CDR1 SGHTA and CDR2 FQGNSA. CDR3 size: 13 residues. The germline V and J ends were trimmed by 7 bases and 12 bases, with 21 bases remaining between them. The CDR3 region is CASTPIGAVRTFF. CDR3 in DNA: TGTGCCAGCACCCCTATTGGGGCCGTTAGGACTTTCTTT.

The chain uses TRBV20-1 and TRBJ2-1, with D perhaps matching TRBD2 (5 bases). There are 10 residues in the CDR3. V lost 5 bases, J lost 10 bases, and 9 bases lay in between. From germline, CDR1 is DFQATT and CDR2 SNEGSKA (reference sequence). CDR3 amino acids: CSASRAEQFF. In DNA, the CDR3 is TGCAGTGCTTCGAGGGCGGAGCAGTTCTTC.

The chain uses TRBV19 and TRBJ2-3; TRBD2 matches at 12 bases. This CDR3 region has 15 residues. Germline CDR1 LNHDA, CDR2 SQIVND (reference sequence). The V gene end was trimmed by 6 bases and the J gene end by 2 bases; junction bases not matched to a gene: 3. CDR3 in amino acids: CASSGLAGTTDTQYF. CDR3 DNA sequence: TGTGCCAGTAGCGGACTAGCGGGGACCACAGATACGCAGTATTTT. The variable domain in full, with the rest retrieved from reference TRBV19 and TRBJ2-3, is DGGITQSPKYLFRKEGQNVTLSCEQNLNHDAMYWYRQDPGQGLRLIYYSQIVNDFQKGDIAEGYSVSREKKESFPLTVTSAQKNPTAFYLCASSGLAGTTDTQYFGPGTRLTVL.

V is TRBV11-2 and J is TRBJ1-1; possible D gene TRBD1, 6 bases. This CDR3 is built from 18 residues. The germline CDR1 and CDR2 sequences are SGHAT and FQNNGV. V was trimmed by 5 bases and J by 2 bases, leaving 24 bases between them. The CDR3 region is CASSPLFSTGYFNTEAFF. CDR3 sequence (DNA): TGTGCCAGCAGCCCCCTTTTTTCCACAGGGTACTTTAACACTGAAGCTTTCTTT.

The gene calls are TRBV5-1 and TRBJ1-3, with TRBD1 identical over 8 bases. Germline V lookup: CDR1 SGHRS, CDR2 YFSETQ. V shed 3 bases and J 2 bases; nucleotides not matched to a gene: 13. The CDR3 has 18 residues. The CDR3 region is CASSSNPIDRGTGNTIYF. Here the CDR3 DNA reads TGCGCCAGCAGCTCGAACCCTATAGACAGGGGCACTGGAAACACCATATATTTT.

On this clone: At the DNA level, this CDR3 is encoded by other sequences in the same sample as well. The chain has TRBV18 and TRBJ2-4; 7 bases match TRBD1. Germline trimming cut 3 bases from V and 6 bases from J; bases unmatched to any gene: 2. The CDR3 is 13 amino acids. Germline lookup yields CDR1 KGHSH and CDR2 LQKENI. The CDR3 sequence is CASSPGQLNIQYF. The CDR3 nucleotides read TGTGCCAGCTCACCGGGACAGCTAAACATTCAGTACTTC.

This clone turned up a few times. This chain uses TRBV18 with TRBJ2-1, with a tentative D call TRBD1 (5 bases). CDR3 length: 15 amino acids. CDR1 is KGHSH and CDR2 is LQKENI in the germline V gene. V was pared by 0 bases and J by 4 bases, with 10 bases between. The CDR3 protein is CASSPPNHRYNEQFF. The CDR3, as DNA: TGTGCCAGCTCACCACCAAATCACAGGTACAATGAGCAGTTCTTC.

This clone was detected a few times. This chain uses TRBV9 with TRBJ1-1; the D gene is possibly TRBD1 (5 bases). Trimming pared 4 bases from V and 10 bases from J, leaving 20 bases between. Germline CDR1 SGDLS, CDR2 YYNGEE. The CDR3 consists of 14 residues. The CDR3 here is CASSPTGISDVAFF. DNA of the CDR3: TGTGCCAGCAGCCCAACAGGAATATCTGATGTAGCTTTCTTT.

V is TRBV10-3 and J is TRBJ2-5, with D possibly matching TRBD2 (6 bases). The J call may be faulty, since TRBJ2-7 better matches the DNA end. The V gene's germline CDR1 is ENHRY and CDR2 SYGVKD. CDR3 length: 11 residues. The DNA for the CDR3 is TGTGCCACGACGGGAGACTACGAGCAGTACTTC. Encoded protein: CATTGDYEQYF.